This T cell receptor beta chain was captured in a study of blood T cell dynamics during melanoma immunotherapy (dated by TCRdb to 2018 to 2020). For the study in its entirety: Patients had metastatic melanoma and received first-line pembrolizumab or nivolumab plus ipilimumab as standard of care in the United Kingdom. To find early correlates of response, peripheral T cell receptor repertoires were profiled in metastatic melanoma patients before and after one cycle of checkpoint inhibitor therapy. The training cohort consisted of consecutive patients, while an additional independent group of patients from the same centre was pooled to form an external validation set.

Beyond this particular receptor, the publication reports: Patients who later achieved disease control showed a bifurcated PBMC repertoire reorganization at W3, with increased clonality or increased diversity, unlike progressors. The study was unable to establish whether the T cell clones driving the repertoire changes were melanoma-specific or instead reflected general immune activation. The relatively small sample size was acknowledged as potentially limiting generalization of the results.

This clone has just one count. This receptor's antigen is unknown. Base qualities are not recorded, but no much larger clone differs from it by a single base. The sample's time point, from its label and the paper: week 3, after first cycle of checkpoint inhibitor. Blood was sampled before treatment (T0) and at week 3 (W3), after the first cycle of checkpoint blockade. Except for two patients with rapid clinical progression, response was assessed 12 weeks after the first infusion by RECIST 1.1; disease control meant complete response, partial response or stable disease. Any patient who had received prior systemic cancer treatment, was on concomitant immunosuppressant therapy or had synchronous other active malignancies was excluded. Bulk PBMC and plasma cell-free DNA were both sequenced for TCR beta so that circulating cells and T cell turnover could be tracked. PBMC were isolated from blood with Lymphoprep and SepMate tubes, followed by red cell lysis. QIAamp DNA Blood Mini kits were used to extract DNA from PBMC and from sorted T cell subsets.

For every bulk PBMC sample, a fixed 350 ng of DNA was loaded. TCR beta CDR3 sequences were amplified from genomic DNA with the immunoSEQ TCRb Assay kit following manufacturer instructions. The KAPA Library Quantification Kit for Illumina platforms was used to quantify the pooled libraries by qPCR. Sequencing of the pooled libraries was done on an Illumina NextSeq 500, with clustering at about 0.55-1.2 pM. In the authors' own workflow: The TCR data were analyzed using immunoSEQ ANALYZER and the R LymphoSeq package. A rearrangement efficiency score was calculated as productive divided by the sum of productive and non-productive CDR3 sequences. Within each patient, timepoints were compared pairwise for clonality, measured with the Gini coefficient, and for diversity, measured with the Renyi index at alpha=1. In LymphoSeq, clonal relatedness was computed with an edit distance of 3 and repertoire similarity was computed with the Bhattacharyya coefficient. To classify response, a linear discriminant analysis based on week-3 changes in clonality and diversity was built using the R MASS and caret packages. As stored in TCRdb, this immuneACCESS dataset retains in-frame rearrangements with V and J assigned. A fraction of the clones does not appear; measured against another copy, unresolved V genes explain less than half of the discrepancy, and the remainder lacks a known reason. D and trimming come from the DNA, and the V and J calls and clone size come from that table. The sample profile shows about 11,000 clones; 75% to 85% of them were found once. In total, the top ten clones hold under 25% of the sample.

The sample was blood, taken from a patient treated with checkpoint blockade. This sequence was found in a human donor with melanoma.

The nucleotide sequence reads as follows: TGTGCCAGCAGTTTCCCGGTAGCGGGGGGGATCACAGATACGCAGTATTTT. Its coded protein is CASSFPVAGGITDTQYF. This receptor chain uses TRBV28 and TRBJ2-3; 11 central nucleotides agree with TRBD2. CDR1 MDHEN and CDR2 SYDVKM were looked up in the germline V gene. The CDR3 contains 17 residues, cysteine and phenylalanine counted. This entry keeps only the CDR3 DNA: 51 bases, framed from base 1. For this chain, trimming is 3 bases at the V end and 2 bases at the J end, and the number of junction bases without a gene match is 7.